This T cell receptor beta chain was found in a study of early T cells in non-severe SARS-CoV-2 infection (dated by TCRdb to about 2021). At the level of the whole study: Bulk RNA from unsorted whole blood was used for TCR sequencing, so alpha and beta chains could not be paired. Study-wide findings and limitations: VDJdb matching was skewed toward anti-spike CD8 responses and likely underestimated virus-specific expansions, missing private and CD4 specificities.

V loses 5 bases of germline sequence and J loses 7 bases, and the interval between the two ends is 14 bases. The CDR3 goes from the cysteine to the phenylalanine over 13 residues. The read is trimmed to its CDR3 DNA, 39 bases read in frame from base 1. The germline V gene supplies CDR1 LGHNT and CDR2 FRNRAP. This was a case-control study nested in a cohort of healthcare workers in London, UK, who had nasopharyngeal swab PCR tests and blood samples taken every week. Healthcare workers were enrolled in the week of the UK lockdown, from 23 to 31 March 2020, and were followed every week for up to roughly 16 weeks. This clonotype was counted only a few times. Its antigen remains undetermined. Base qualities are not provided; no much larger clone lies one nucleotide away. The library was made by 5' RACE. This sample was sequenced with a NextSeq 500. In the TCR library protocol, unique molecular identifiers were attached to individual cDNA molecules to correct for PCR bias and sequencing error. Sequencing covered both TCR alpha and beta chains, and within each sample the abundances of alpha and beta sequences were tightly co-correlated. The authors' pipeline ran thus. Decombinator V4 was used to annotate TCR sequences for V gene, J gene and CDR3. TCRs were defined as expanded if a significant change between any two time points was detected under a Poisson model with p below 0.0001. TCR abundances were normalised to the total number of TCRs sequenced per sample and expressed as counts per million. MAIT TCRs were defined by TRAV1-2 paired with TRAJ12, TRAJ20 or TRAJ33, and iNKT TCRs by TRAV10 paired with TRAJ18. VDJdb, accessed on 1 November 2021, was searched for TCRs annotated for CMV, EBV and SARS-CoV-2, and TCRs annotated for more than one antigen were excluded. TCRdb reprocessed the public reads (quality trimming at Q25 with fastp, clone calling with MiXCR) and kept in-frame beta chains. Duplicate CDR3 protein sequences are folded into a single record with the most common DNA and genes. TCRdb assigned the V and J calls; the authors' analysis was not used. The table for this sample lists roughly 97,000 distinct CDR3 sequences; 11% of them were counted only once. Of the sample, roughly 4.5% falls within the top ten clones.

The TCR originated in an adult who was a healthcare worker with PCR-confirmed SARS-CoV-2 infection or an uninfected control (not recorded which). The receptor chain draws on TRBV12-5 and TRBJ1-2; the D gene is perhaps TRBD1, from 5 matching bases. This specimen was whole blood, taken at baseline. The CDR3 region reads CASGNTPGTGYTF. The nucleotides read TGTGCTAGTGGTAATACGCCAGGGACTGGCTACACCTTC.